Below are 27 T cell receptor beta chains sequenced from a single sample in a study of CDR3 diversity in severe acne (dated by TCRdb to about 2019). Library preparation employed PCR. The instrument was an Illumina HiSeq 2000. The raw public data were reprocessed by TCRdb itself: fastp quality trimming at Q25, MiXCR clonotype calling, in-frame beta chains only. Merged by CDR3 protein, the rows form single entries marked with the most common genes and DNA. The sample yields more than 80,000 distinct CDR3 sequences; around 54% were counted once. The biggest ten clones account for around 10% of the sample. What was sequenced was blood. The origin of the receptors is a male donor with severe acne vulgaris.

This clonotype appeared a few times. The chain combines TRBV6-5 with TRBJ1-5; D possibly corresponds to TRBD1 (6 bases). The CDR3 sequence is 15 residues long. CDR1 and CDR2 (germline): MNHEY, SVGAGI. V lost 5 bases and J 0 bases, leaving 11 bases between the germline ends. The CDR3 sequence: CASSPDRYSNQPQHF. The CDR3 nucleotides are TGTGCCAGCAGTCCCGACAGGTATAGCAATCAGCCCCAGCATTTT.

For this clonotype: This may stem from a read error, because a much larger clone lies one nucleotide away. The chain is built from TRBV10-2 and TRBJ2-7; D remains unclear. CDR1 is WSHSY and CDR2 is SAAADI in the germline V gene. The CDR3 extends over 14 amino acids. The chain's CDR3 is CASSEGQSGYGQYF. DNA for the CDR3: TGCGCCAGCAGTGAAGGCCAGTCGGGCTACGGGCAGTACTTC.

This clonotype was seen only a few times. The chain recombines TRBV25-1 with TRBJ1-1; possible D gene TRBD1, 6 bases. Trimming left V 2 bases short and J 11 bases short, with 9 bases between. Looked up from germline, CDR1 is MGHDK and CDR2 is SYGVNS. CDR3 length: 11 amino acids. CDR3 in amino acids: CASSEDRKAFF. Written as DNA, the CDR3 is TGTGCCAGCAGTGAAGACAGGAAGGCTTTCTTT.

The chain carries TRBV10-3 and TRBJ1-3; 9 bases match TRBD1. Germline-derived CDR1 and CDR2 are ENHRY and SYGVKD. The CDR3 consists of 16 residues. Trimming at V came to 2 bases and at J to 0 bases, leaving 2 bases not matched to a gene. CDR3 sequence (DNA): TGTGCCATCAGTGAGGAGACAGGGGGCTCTGGAAACACCATATATTTT. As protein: CAISEETGGSGNTIYF.

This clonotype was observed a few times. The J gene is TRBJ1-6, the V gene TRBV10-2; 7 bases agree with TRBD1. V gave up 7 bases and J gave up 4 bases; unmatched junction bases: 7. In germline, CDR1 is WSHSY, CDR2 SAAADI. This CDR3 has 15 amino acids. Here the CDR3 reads CASTGGQEYNSPLHF. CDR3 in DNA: TGCGCCAGCACCGGAGGACAGGAGTATAATTCACCCCTCCACTTT.

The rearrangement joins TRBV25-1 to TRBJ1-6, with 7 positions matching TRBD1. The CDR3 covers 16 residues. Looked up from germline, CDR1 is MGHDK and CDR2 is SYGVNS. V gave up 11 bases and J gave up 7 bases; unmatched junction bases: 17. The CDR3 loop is CARVPDRVTYNSPLHF. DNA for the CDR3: TGTGCCCGTGTACCTGACAGGGTAACTTACAATTCACCCCTCCACTTT.

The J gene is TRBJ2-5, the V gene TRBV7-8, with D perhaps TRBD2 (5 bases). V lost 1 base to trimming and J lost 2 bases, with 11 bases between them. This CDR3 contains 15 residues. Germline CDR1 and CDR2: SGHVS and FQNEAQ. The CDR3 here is CASSLDPGLQETQYF. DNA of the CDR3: TGTGCCAGCAGCTTAGACCCTGGACTGCAAGAGACCCAGTACTTC.

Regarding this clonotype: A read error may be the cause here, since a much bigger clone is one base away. CDR3 DNA sequence: TGTGCCAGCTGCTTATCGGCGGGAGCCGGGGCCAACGTCCTGACTTTC. Translation gives CASCLSAGAGANVLTF. The chain is built from TRBV7-9 and TRBJ2-6; TRBD2 matches 7 bases. This CDR3 is 16 amino acids long. From germline, CDR1 is SEHNR and CDR2 FQNEAQ (reference sequence).

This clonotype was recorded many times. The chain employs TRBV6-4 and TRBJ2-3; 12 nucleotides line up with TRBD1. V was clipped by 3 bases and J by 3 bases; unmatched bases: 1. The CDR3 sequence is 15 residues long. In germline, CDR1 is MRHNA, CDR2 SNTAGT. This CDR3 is CASSEGQGATDTQYF. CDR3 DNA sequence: TGTGCCAGCAGTGAGGGACAGGGGGCAACAGATACGCAGTATTTT.

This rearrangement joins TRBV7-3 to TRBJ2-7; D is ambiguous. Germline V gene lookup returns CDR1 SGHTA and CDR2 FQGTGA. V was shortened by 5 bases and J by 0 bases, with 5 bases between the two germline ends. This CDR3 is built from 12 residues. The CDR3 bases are TGTGCCAGCAGCCAAAGCTCCTACGAGCAGTACTTC. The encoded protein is CASSQSSYEQYF.

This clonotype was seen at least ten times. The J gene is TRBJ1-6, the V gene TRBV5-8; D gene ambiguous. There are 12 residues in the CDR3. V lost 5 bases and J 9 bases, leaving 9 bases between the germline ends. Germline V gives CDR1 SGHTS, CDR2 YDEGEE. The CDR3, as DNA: TGTGCCAGCAGTTATGGCGGTTCACCCCTCCACTTT. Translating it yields CASSYGGSPLHF.

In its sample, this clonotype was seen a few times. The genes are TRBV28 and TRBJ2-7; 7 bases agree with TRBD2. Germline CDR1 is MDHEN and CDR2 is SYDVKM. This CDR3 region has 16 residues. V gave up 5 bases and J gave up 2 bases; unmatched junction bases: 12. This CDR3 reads CASSPGSGLPTYEQYV. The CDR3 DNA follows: TGTGCCAGCAGTCCTGGCTCGGGACTACCCACCTACGAGCAGTACGTC.

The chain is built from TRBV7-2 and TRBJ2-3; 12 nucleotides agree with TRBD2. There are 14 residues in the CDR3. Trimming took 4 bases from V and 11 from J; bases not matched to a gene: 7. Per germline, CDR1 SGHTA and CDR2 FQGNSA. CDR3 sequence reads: CASSSWTSGMRQYF. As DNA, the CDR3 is TGTGCCAGCAGCTCCTGGACTAGCGGGATGAGGCAGTATTTT.

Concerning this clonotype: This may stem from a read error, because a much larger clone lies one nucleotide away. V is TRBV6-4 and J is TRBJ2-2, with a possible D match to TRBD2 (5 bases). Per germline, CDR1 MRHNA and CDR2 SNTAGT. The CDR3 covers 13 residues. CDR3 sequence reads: CASSLRDTGELLF. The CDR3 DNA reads TGTGCCAGCAGCCTTCGAGACACCGGGGAGCTGCTTTTT.

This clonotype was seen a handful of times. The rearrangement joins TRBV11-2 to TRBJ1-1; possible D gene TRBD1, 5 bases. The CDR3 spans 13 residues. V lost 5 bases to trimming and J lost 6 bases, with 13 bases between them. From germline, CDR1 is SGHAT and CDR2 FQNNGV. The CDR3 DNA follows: TGTGCCAGCAGCCCCCCAGGGAGGGCTGAAGCTTTCTTT. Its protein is CASSPPGRAEAFF.

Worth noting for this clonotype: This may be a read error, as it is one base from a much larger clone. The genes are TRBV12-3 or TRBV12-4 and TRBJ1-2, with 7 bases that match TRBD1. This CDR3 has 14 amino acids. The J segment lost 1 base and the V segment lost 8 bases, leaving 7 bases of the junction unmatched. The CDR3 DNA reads TGTGCCAGCGGTGACAGGGCCGATAACTATGGCTACACCTTC. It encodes CASGDRADNYGYTF.

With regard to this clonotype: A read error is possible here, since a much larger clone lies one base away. The CDR3 is CASSGSTLAGGMDTQYF. CDR3 nucleotides: TGTGCCAGCAGTGGCTCGACATTAGCGGGGGGCATGGATACGCAGTATTTT. The chain recombines TRBV6-4 with TRBJ2-3; 10 bases match TRBD2. The CDR3 sequence is 17 residues long. Germline V gene data show CDR1 as MRHNA and CDR2 as SNTAGT. The V and J ends lost 4 bases and 6 bases, in that order; junction bases with no gene match: 13.

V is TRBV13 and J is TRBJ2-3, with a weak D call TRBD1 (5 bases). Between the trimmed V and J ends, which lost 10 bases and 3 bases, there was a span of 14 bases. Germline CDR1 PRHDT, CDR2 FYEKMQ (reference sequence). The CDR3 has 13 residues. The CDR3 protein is CAIRQTMTDTQYF. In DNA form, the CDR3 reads TGTGCCATCCGACAGACGATGACAGATACGCAGTATTTT. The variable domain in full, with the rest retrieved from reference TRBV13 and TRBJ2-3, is AAGVIQSPRHLIKEKRETATLKCYPIPRHDTVYWYQQGPGQDPQFLISFYEKMQSDKGSIPDRFSAQQFSDYHSELNMSSLELGDSALYFCAIRQTMTDTQYFGPGTRLTVL.

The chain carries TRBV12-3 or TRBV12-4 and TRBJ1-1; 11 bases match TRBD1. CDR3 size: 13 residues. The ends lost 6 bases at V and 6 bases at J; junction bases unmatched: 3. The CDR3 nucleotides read TGTGCCAGCAGCCCGGGACAGGGGGCTGAAGCTTTCTTT. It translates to CASSPGQGAEAFF.

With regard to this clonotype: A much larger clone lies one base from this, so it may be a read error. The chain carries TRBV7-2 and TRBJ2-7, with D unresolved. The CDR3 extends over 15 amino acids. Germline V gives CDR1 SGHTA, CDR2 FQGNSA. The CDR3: CASSLVPTDSYEQCF. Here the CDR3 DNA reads TGTGCCAGCAGCTTAGTTCCGACGGATTCCTACGAGCAGTGCTTC.

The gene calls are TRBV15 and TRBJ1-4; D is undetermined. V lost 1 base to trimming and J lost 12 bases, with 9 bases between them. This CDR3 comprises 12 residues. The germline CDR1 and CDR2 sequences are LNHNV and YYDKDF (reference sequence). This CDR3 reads CATSRVTGELFF. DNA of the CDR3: TGTGCCACCAGCAGAGTAACGGGTGAACTGTTTTTT.

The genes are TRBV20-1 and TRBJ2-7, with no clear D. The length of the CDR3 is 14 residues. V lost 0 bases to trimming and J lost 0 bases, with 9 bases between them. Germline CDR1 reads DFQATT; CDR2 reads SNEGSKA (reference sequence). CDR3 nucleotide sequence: TGCAGTGCTAGAGATAGGACGCTCTCCTACGAGCAGTACTTC. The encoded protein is CSARDRTLSYEQYF.

The CDR3 is CSVVPSGRANTQYF. Written as DNA, the CDR3 is TGCAGCGTTGTCCCTAGCGGGAGGGCGAATACGCAGTATTTT. The chain couples TRBV29-1 to TRBJ2-3; the match to TRBD2 covers 12 bases. CDR1 is SQVTM and CDR2 is ANQGSEA in the germline V gene. With 4 bases clipped from V and 7 bases from J, the junction kept 6 bases outside the gene matches. This CDR3 contains 14 residues.

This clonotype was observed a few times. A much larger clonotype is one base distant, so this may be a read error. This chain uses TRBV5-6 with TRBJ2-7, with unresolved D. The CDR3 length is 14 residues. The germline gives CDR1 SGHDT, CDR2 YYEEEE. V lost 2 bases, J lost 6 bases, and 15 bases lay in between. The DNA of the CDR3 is TGTGCCAGCAGCTTCTCAGTGACCCCCTGCGAGCAGTACTTC. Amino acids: CASSFSVTPCEQYF.

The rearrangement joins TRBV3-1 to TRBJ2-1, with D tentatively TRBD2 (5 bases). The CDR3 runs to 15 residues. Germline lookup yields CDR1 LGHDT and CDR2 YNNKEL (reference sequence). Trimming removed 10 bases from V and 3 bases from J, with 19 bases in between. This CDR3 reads CATEDSAKGYNEQFF. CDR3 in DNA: TGTGCCACAGAAGATAGCGCGAAGGGCTACAATGAGCAGTTCTTC.

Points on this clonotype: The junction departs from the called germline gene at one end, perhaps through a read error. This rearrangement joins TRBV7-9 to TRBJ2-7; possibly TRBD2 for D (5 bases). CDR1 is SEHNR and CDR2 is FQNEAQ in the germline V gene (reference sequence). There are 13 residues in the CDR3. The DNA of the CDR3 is TGTGCCAGCAGCTTCAGTCGCGGGCTCGGCGAGTTCTTC. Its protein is CASSFSRGLGEFF.

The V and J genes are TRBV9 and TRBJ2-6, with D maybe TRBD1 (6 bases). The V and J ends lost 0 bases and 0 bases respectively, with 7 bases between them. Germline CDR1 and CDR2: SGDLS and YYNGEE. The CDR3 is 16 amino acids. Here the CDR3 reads CASSVGQASGANVLTF. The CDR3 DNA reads TGTGCCAGCAGCGTAGGACAGGCCTCTGGGGCCAACGTCCTGACTTTC.